This T cell receptor (beta chain) comes out of a study of Graves' ophthalmopathy and Graves' hyperthyroidism. This clonotype was seen repeatedly, ten times or more. The antigen remains unidentified. Study-wide findings and caveats: Its predictions of ophthalmopathy progression gave the model over 65% sensitivity and 72% to 85% specificity. Most clonotypes expanded in thyroid above 0.001 frequency were present in blood too.

Per the germline V gene, CDR1 is LNHDA and CDR2 is SQIVND (reference sequence). The CDR3 length is 14 residues. V lost 4 bases, J lost 2 bases, and 9 bases lay in between. Researchers took RNA transcripts and amplified TCR beta CDR3 regions from them. HTBI primers were used in a first-round RT-PCR, which preceded a second-round multiplex PCR. A single record per CDR3 protein comes from TCRdb applying MiXCR to the multiplex PCR reads. Of 200,000 to 250,000 distinct CDR3 sequences listed, roughly 29% are singletons. For donors with ophthalmopathy, the disease showed moderate-to-severe activity, reached CAS ≥3 and NOSPECS ≥4, and had lasted under 3 months.

The sequenced sample consisted of peripheral blood. This chain uses TRBV19 with TRBJ1-5, with D possibly TRBD1 on 5 matching bases. This clonotype originated in a man aged 45-60 years with Graves' ophthalmopathy. The CDR3 is CASSSGAGNQPQHF. The DNA for the CDR3 is TGTGCCAGTAGTAGTGGGGCAGGCAATCAGCCCCAGCATTTT.